The rows below give T cell receptor beta chains drawn from one sample of a study of blood T cell repertoires in COVID-19. Produced via immunoSEQ multiplex PCR; TCRdb's table is partial and in-frame only. The sample includes approximately 350,000 clones, roughly nine tenths of them seen just once. The specimen sequenced was PBMCs or T cells enriched from blood (not recorded which). These receptors all come from a man younger than 30 who had recovered from COVID-19. CDR3s include the opening cysteine and the closing phenylalanine or tryptophan.

V gene: TRBV18
CDR3 protein: CASSLMTGGVYEQYF

V gene: TRBV5-5
CDR3 protein: CASSLGSSRGNSPLHF

V gene: TRBV10-3
CDR3 protein: CAISESGSTRPYNEQFF

V gene: TRBV4-3
CDR3 protein: CASSQYQGSHNNEKLFF

V gene: TRBV5-1
CDR3 protein: CASSPGDRGQTEAFF

V gene: TRBV5-6
CDR3 protein: CASSTKGQIKPQHF

V gene: TRBV5-1
CDR3 protein: CASSANFSPWTANEQFF

V gene: TRBV5-5
CDR3 protein: CASSLDSNTEAFF

V gene: TRBV5-4
CDR3 protein: CASSLASHTGELFF

V gene: TRBV11-2
CDR3 protein: CASSLAAGGSYEQYF

V gene: TRBV7-3
CDR3 protein: CASSSGGTVYNEQFF

V gene: TRBV19
CDR3 protein: CASSRQGTTGELFF

V gene: TRBV19
CDR3 protein: CASSRGQGSGQPQHF

V gene: TRBV20-1
CDR3 protein: CSALSPETQYF

V gene: TRBV6-5
CDR3 protein: CASRLWTGGDIQYF

V gene: TRBV6-1
CDR3 protein: CASSEGQGRPSGYTF

V gene: TRBV3-1/TRBV3-2
CDR3 protein: CASSHPEGDRVQETQYF

V gene: TRBV2
CDR3 protein: CASSPRDSGYEQYF

V gene: TRBV29-1
CDR3 protein: CSVGRGQGSYEQYF

V gene: TRBV6-6
CDR3 protein: CASSYFASRTDTQYF

V gene: TRBV10-2
CDR3 protein: CASSRDSSYNEQFF

V gene: TRBV10-3
CDR3 protein: CAISESTGQSPLHF

V gene: TRBV2
CDR3 protein: CASEGGALDGYTF

V gene: TRBV7-3
CDR3 protein: CASSPQNQETQYF

V gene: TRBV20-1
CDR3 protein: CSAGPQETQYF

V gene: TRBV27
CDR3 protein: CASSLRWTDRQQYF

V gene: TRBV9
CDR3 protein: CASSVETGGNYNEQFF

V gene: TRBV11-3
CDR3 protein: CASSHGGGVSYNEQFF

V gene: TRBV28
CDR3 protein: CASSLGREQFF

V gene: TRBV28
CDR3 protein: CASRGTVSNQPQHF

V gene: TRBV5-1
CDR3 protein: CASSYIPTGAPEAFF

V gene: TRBV5-6
CDR3 protein: CASSAVGYYGYTF

V gene: TRBV14
CDR3 protein: CASSPRRTGSEEQFF

V gene: TRBV5-1
CDR3 protein: CASSLGDREVNSNQPQHF

V gene: TRBV2
CDR3 protein: CASSLGQNEQFF

V gene: TRBV18
CDR3 protein: CASSLTAAYQETQYF

V gene: TRBV7-3
CDR3 protein: CASSLGGYTGELFF

V gene: TRBV7-6
CDR3 protein: CASSARQGNTGELFF

V gene: TRBV9
CDR3 protein: CASSPSPTEPGNTIYF

V gene: TRBV18
CDR3 protein: CASSPALASSSYNEQFF

V gene: TRBV3-1/TRBV3-2
CDR3 protein: CASRGGPTYEQYF

V gene: TRBV21-1
CDR3 protein: CASSPGTGYTGELFF

V gene: TRBV28
CDR3 protein: CASSPTGVNYGYTF

V gene: TRBV7-2
CDR3 protein: CASSLVAGGGDTQYF

V gene: TRBV6-6
CDR3 protein: CASSYSALPYNEQFF

V gene: TRBV7-2
CDR3 protein: CASSTGRGHYEQYF